These 17 T cell receptor beta chains came from one sample sequenced in a study of blood T cell repertoires in COVID-19. The method was immunoSEQ multiplex PCR; TCRdb's version includes in-frame clones alone and lacks a portion of them. The table includes 150,000 to 180,000 clones, approximately 83% detected once. Sequenced material: peripheral blood. These TCRs come from a woman aged 55-69 years with COVID-19, enrolled during active disease.

The chain joins TRBV5-6 to TRBJ2-2; TRBD1 aligns across 7 bases. This CDR3 has 16 residues. With V trimmed by 1 base and J by 0 bases, 3 bases remained unmatched. Germline V lookup: CDR1 SGHDT, CDR2 YYEEEE. The CDR3 DNA reads TGTGCCAGCAGCTTGATAGACAGGGCGAACACCGGGGAGCTGTTTTTT. It is translated as CASSLIDRANTGELFF.

This clone came up once. The chain employs TRBV19 and TRBJ2-1, with TRBD2 matching over 8 bases. The V and J ends lost 6 bases and 7 bases, in that order; junction bases with no gene match: 8. Germline CDR1 LNHDA, CDR2 SQIVND (reference sequence). CDR3 length: 14 amino acids. This CDR3 reads CASSHRGGLNEQFF. CDR3 sequence (DNA): TGTGCCAGTAGCCACCGGGGGGGGTTAAATGAGCAGTTCTTC.

V is TRBV5-1 and J is TRBJ1-3, with D possibly matching TRBD1 (5 bases). The germline gives CDR1 SGHRS, CDR2 YFSETQ. With 2 bases removed from V and 15 bases from J, the gap between germline ends came to 15 bases. This CDR3 has 12 amino acids. CDR3 sequence reads: CASSLDGDSEYF. The CDR3 DNA reads TGCGCCAGCAGCTTAGACGGGGACTCAGAATATTTT. The entire variable domain, with the rest obtained from reference TRBV5-1 and TRBJ1-3, is as follows: KAGVTQTPRYLIKTRGQQVTLSCSPISGHRSVSWYQQTPGQGLQFLFEYFSETQRNKGNFPGRFSGRQFSNSRSEMNVSTLELGDSALYLCASSLDGDSEYFGEGSWLTVV.

The V call is TRBV7-8, the J call TRBJ2-7; maybe TRBD2 (6 bases). CDR1 SGHVS and CDR2 FQNEAQ come from the germline V gene. The CDR3 is 15 amino acids. Trimming pared 5 bases from V and 0 bases from J, leaving 14 bases between. The CDR3 nucleotides are TGTGCCAGCAGCGCGGGATTTCAAAACTCCTACGAGCAGTACTTC. Encoded protein: CASSAGFQNSYEQYF.

The chain is built from TRBV2 and TRBJ1-2; no reliable D call. Trimming took 4 bases from V and 5 from J, leaving 11 bases between them. In germline, CDR1 is SNHLY, CDR2 FYNNEI. This CDR3 contains 13 residues. Written as DNA, the CDR3 is TGTGCCAGCAGTGCTGGCCCCACGTATGGCTACACCTTC. Its protein product is CASSAGPTYGYTF.

The chain has TRBV30 and TRBJ1-6, with 8 nucleotides matching TRBD1. The CDR3 length is 15 residues. J gave up 7 bases and V 1 base, and 6 bases lay outside the gene matches. Germline V gives CDR1 GTSNPN, CDR2 SVGIG (reference sequence). CDR3 loop: CAWSGIGQGNSPLHF. CDR3 nucleotide sequence: TGTGCCTGGAGTGGTATCGGACAGGGCAATTCACCCCTCCACTTT.

V gene TRBV7-9 combines with J gene TRBJ1-5; no definite D call. The ends were cut back, 3 bases at V and 6 bases at J, with 9 bases in the middle. This CDR3 region has 13 residues. Germline CDR1 SEHNR, CDR2 FQNEAQ (reference sequence). The CDR3: CASSLDGSQPQHF. The CDR3 DNA reads as TGTGCCAGCAGCTTGGACGGGAGTCAGCCCCAGCATTTT.

The rearrangement links TRBV29-1 to TRBJ2-1, with D perhaps TRBD2 (5 bases). CDR1 and CDR2 (germline): SQVTM, ANQGSEA. Trimming pared 4 bases from V and 0 bases from J, leaving 13 bases between. There are 15 residues in the CDR3. The CDR3 reads CSVGSRGGSYNEQFF. CDR3 bases: TGCAGCGTTGGGAGTCGGGGTGGCTCCTACAATGAGCAGTTCTTC.

V is TRBV7-6 and J is TRBJ1-2; 7 bases line up with TRBD1. The CDR3 is made up of 13 amino acids. Germline assignment: CDR1 SGHVS and CDR2 FNYEAQ. V lost 2 bases and J lost 6; bases outside the gene matches: 3. DNA for the CDR3: TGTGCCAGCAGCTTAACGACAGGGAATGGCTACACCTTC. Translated: CASSLTTGNGYTF.

V gene TRBV5-1 combines with J gene TRBJ1-2; TRBD1 matches at 7 bases. The CDR3 totals 13 residues. CDR1 SGHRS and CDR2 YFSETQ come from the germline V gene. J lost 2 bases, V lost 3 bases, and 1 base had no gene match. The chain's CDR3 is CASSWGQNYGYTF. In nucleotides, the CDR3 is TGCGCCAGCAGCTGGGGACAGAACTATGGCTACACCTTC.

This clone was seen a single time. The chain combines TRBV14 with TRBJ2-3; 14 bases align to TRBD2. CDR3 length equals 20 residues. Trimming removed 1 base from V and 5 bases from J; junction bases left unmatched: 14. Per the germline V gene, CDR1 is SGHDN and CDR2 is FVKESK. The chain's CDR3 is CASSQALKPGLAGVGDTQYF. The CDR3 region has the DNA TGTGCCAGCAGCCAAGCCTTAAAACCGGGACTAGCGGGAGTGGGAGATACGCAGTATTTT.

The genes are TRBV5-6 and TRBJ2-7, with 9 bases matching TRBD1. The CDR3 extends over 12 amino acids. CDR1 and CDR2 (germline): SGHDT, YYEEEE. Trimming cost V 3 bases and J 6 bases; bases outside gene matches: 1. The CDR3 coding sequence is TGTGCCAGCAGCTCGGACAGGGGCGAGCAGTACGTC. This translates into CASSSDRGEQYV.

V usage is TRBV3-1 (or the pseudogene TRBV3-2) and J usage is TRBJ1-2, with D unresolved. V was cut by 0 bases and J by 4 bases, with 9 bases left in between. The CDR3 spans 14 residues. Per germline, CDR1 LGHDT and CDR2 YNNKEL (reference sequence). DNA of the CDR3: TGTGCCAGCAGCCAAGATGAGGGAACCTATGGCTACACCTTC. Amino acids: CASSQDEGTYGYTF.

The rearrangement links TRBV12-3 or TRBV12-4 to TRBJ1-1, with 7 bases fitting TRBD1. V lost 6 bases and J lost 6; bases outside the gene matches: 7. The CDR3 is made up of 13 amino acids. The CDR3 here is CASRKDRVAEAFF. The CDR3 coding sequence is TGTGCCAGCAGGAAAGACAGGGTGGCTGAAGCTTTCTTT.

The chain joins TRBV11-2 to TRBJ2-3, with 7 bases aligning to TRBD2. Losses at the gene ends were 1 base for V and 0 bases for J; bases not matched to a gene: 1. Germline V lookup: CDR1 SGHAT, CDR2 FQNNGV. This CDR3 has 15 residues. The CDR3 DNA sequence: TGTGCCAGCAGCTTAGTCGGGGGGAGCACAGATACGCAGTATTTT. This codes for CASSLVGGSTDTQYF.

There are a few counts of this clone. The CDR3: CASSHDRGPGNTIYF. The CDR3 coding sequence is TGTGCCAGCAGCCACGACAGGGGCCCTGGAAACACCATATATTTT. The rearrangement uses TRBV7-3 and TRBJ1-3; 8 bases fit TRBD1. Germline trimming cut 5 bases from V and 2 bases from J; bases unmatched to any gene: 5. The CDR3 contains 15 residues. The germline V gene encodes CDR1 SGHTA and CDR2 FQGTGA.

The genes are TRBV4-2 and TRBJ1-2, with D perhaps matching TRBD1 (6 bases). Trimming took off 4 bases at V and 5 bases at J, with 17 bases between the two ends. This CDR3 contains 15 residues. CDR1 and CDR2 from the germline V gene are LGHNA and YNFKEQ. Written as DNA, the CDR3 is TGTGCCAGCAGCCTCGGTAGCAGGGGAGGGTATGGCTACACCTTC. Protein: CASSLGSRGGYGYTF.